This T cell receptor beta chain was observed in a study of T cells in Graves' hyperthyroidism and ophthalmopathy. RNA transcripts served as the template for amplifying TCR beta CDR3 regions. Carried out on the TCR CDR3, a first-round RT-PCR used the HTBI primer set. From the multiplex PCR reads, TCRdb called clonotypes with MiXCR, one entry per CDR3 protein. Altogether about 250,000 distinct CDR3 sequences are present, approximately 25% being singletons, with the ten largest covering 35%. As for this clonotype: Antigen specificity is unknown.

This CDR3 is 15 amino acids long. V lost 3 bases and J lost 3, with 14 bases in between. Study-wide results and caveats: Most clonotypes expanded in thyroid above 0.001 were likewise present in blood.

The material sequenced was blood. The V and J genes are TRBV12-3 or TRBV12-4 and TRBJ1-1; no clear D. The TCR originated in a woman aged 40 to 55 with Graves' ophthalmopathy. The CDR3 protein is CASSFLGLRDTEAFF. The CDR3 coding sequence is TGTGCCAGCAGTTTTTTGGGCCTAAGGGACACTGAAGCTTTCTTT.